This entry concerns a single T cell receptor beta chain. Measured with immunoSEQ multiplex PCR; TCRdb has only the in-frame clones, and not every one. The sample carries about 88,000 clones, about 90% recorded once. This sample was taken from a study of technical replicates of blood from a handful of donors. V lost 3 bases, J lost 4 bases, and 13 bases lay in between. Germline loops: CDR1 MNHEY, CDR2 SMNVEV (reference sequence). CDR3 size: 14 residues. The sequenced material came from T cells isolated from PBMCs. The receptor was isolated from a human donor in good health. The chain has TRBV27 and TRBJ2-7; no definite D call. The CDR3 nucleotides read TGTGCCAGCAGTTTTTCCCCCGAGTCTTACGAGCAGTACTTC. It specifies CASSFSPESYEQYF.